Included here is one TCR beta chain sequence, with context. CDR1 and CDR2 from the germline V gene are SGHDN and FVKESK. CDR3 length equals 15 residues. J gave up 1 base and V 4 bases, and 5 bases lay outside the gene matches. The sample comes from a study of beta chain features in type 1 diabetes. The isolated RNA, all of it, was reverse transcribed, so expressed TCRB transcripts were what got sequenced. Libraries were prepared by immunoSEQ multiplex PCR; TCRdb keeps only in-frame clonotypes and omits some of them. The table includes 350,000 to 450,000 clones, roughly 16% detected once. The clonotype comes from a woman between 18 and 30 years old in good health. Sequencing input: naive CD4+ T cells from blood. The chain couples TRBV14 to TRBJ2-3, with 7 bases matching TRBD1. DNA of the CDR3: TGTGCCAGCAGCCGTAACAGGGGAGGCACAGATACGCAGTATTTT. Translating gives CASSRNRGGTDTQYF.